These 11 T cell receptor beta chains were sequenced from one sample in a study of T cell responses to AZD1222 COVID-19 vaccine. TCRdb keeps only in-frame clones here, not all; method: immunoSEQ multiplex PCR. This sample has around 200,000 clones, with about 92% found just once. The starting material was peripheral blood, obtained on day 0 of AZD1222 vaccination. The origin of the receptors is an adult in good health.

The V and J genes are TRBV11-2 and TRBJ2-7; D is unresolved. Germline CDR1 is SGHAT and CDR2 is FQNNGV. V shed 2 bases and J shed 9 bases, with 8 bases lying between them. The CDR3 contains 11 residues. The CDR3 reads CASSLIWGQYF. The CDR3 bases are TGTGCCAGCAGCTTAATCTGGGGGCAGTACTTC.

This chain uses TRBV3-1 (or the pseudogene TRBV3-2) with TRBJ1-6; no reliable D call. The germline V gene has CDR1 LGHDT and CDR2 YNNKEL (reference sequence). The CDR3 extends over 16 amino acids. V lost 2 bases to trimming and J lost 6 bases, with 14 bases between them. CDR3 DNA sequence: TGTGCCAGCAGCCAAAGTACAGCCACCCTTAATTCACCCCTCCACTTT. Translation gives CASSQSTATLNSPLHF.

A single count supports this clone. The chain couples TRBV4-2 to TRBJ1-1; the D is unclear. The CDR3 runs to 15 residues. Trimming shortened V by 1 base and J by 4 bases, and 13 bases separated the two germline ends. Germline loops: CDR1 LGHNA, CDR2 YNFKEQ. The CDR3 spells CASSQVASRGTEAFF. Written as DNA, the CDR3 is TGTGCCAGCAGCCAAGTGGCCAGTCGCGGCACTGAAGCTTTCTTT.

V and J are TRBV28 and TRBJ2-7; D is unresolved. Looked up from germline, CDR1 is MDHEN and CDR2 is SYDVKM. V was trimmed by 4 bases and J by 3 bases, leaving 7 bases between them. This CDR3 is built from 12 residues. The CDR3 DNA follows: TGTGCCAGCAGTTCCCTGGGCTACGAGCAGTACTTC. It codes for CASSSLGYEQYF.

CDR3 protein: CASSPGTLVGELFF. In nucleotides, the CDR3 is TGTGCCAGCTCACCCGGGACTCTAGTGGGGGAGCTGTTTTTT. The chain uses TRBV18 and TRBJ2-2; weak D call: TRBD2 (6 bases). The CDR3 consists of 14 residues. Germline V gives CDR1 KGHSH, CDR2 LQKENI. V dropped 3 bases and J dropped 8 bases, with 13 bases sitting between them.

V usage is TRBV19 and J usage is TRBJ2-3; 11 bases line up with TRBD2. Trimming removed 5 bases from V and 2 bases from J; junction bases left unmatched: 12. The CDR3 sequence is 18 residues long. Per the germline V gene, CDR1 is LNHDA and CDR2 is SQIVND (reference sequence). DNA of the CDR3: TGTGCCAGTAGTCTTATTCGACTAGCGGGGCCACCCACAGATACGCAGTATTTT. This translates into CASSLIRLAGPPTDTQYF.

This chain uses TRBV7-9 with TRBJ1-5, with a possible D match to TRBD1 (5 bases). V was trimmed by 3 bases and J by 7 bases, leaving 10 bases between them. The germline gives CDR1 SEHNR, CDR2 FQNEAQ (reference sequence). This CDR3 has 13 residues. CDR3 DNA: TGTGCCAGCAGCTTCTCTGACAGCCAGCCCCAGCATTTT. Translation: CASSFSDSQPQHF. Full variable domain (missing parts from reference TRBV7-9 and TRBJ1-5): DTGVSQNPRHKITKRGQNVTFRCDPISEHNRLYWYRQTLGQGPEFLTYFQNEAQLEKSRLLSDRFSAERPKGSFSTLEIQRTEQGDSAMYLCASSFSDSQPQHFGDGTRLSIL.

V usage is TRBV6-5 and J usage is TRBJ1-4, with TRBD1 identical over 7 bases. Germline CDR1 is MNHEY and CDR2 is SVGAGI. This CDR3 has 14 amino acids. V was pared by 7 bases and J by 6 bases, with 8 bases of the junction left unmatched. The CDR3 reads CASIHRGWDEKLFF. Here the CDR3 DNA reads TGTGCCAGCATCCACAGGGGCTGGGATGAAAAACTGTTTTTT.

This rearrangement joins TRBV6-4 to TRBJ1-1; no reliable D call. The V end lost 6 bases, the J end lost 1 base, and 9 bases lay between the germline ends. The germline V gene has CDR1 MRHNA and CDR2 SNTAGT. CDR3 length: 13 amino acids. Written as DNA, the CDR3 is TGTGCCAGCAGCCAGGTAGGGAACACTGAAGCTTTCTTT. Translating gives CASSQVGNTEAFF.

The V and J genes are TRBV7-8 and TRBJ2-1, with TRBD2 matching 14 bases. With 5 bases clipped from V and 7 bases from J, the junction kept 7 bases outside the gene matches. The CDR3 contains 16 residues. CDR1 and CDR2 (germline): SGHVS, FQNEAQ. The CDR3 sequence: CASSVGTSGSWNEQFF. CDR3 sequence (DNA): TGTGCCAGCAGCGTCGGGACTAGCGGGAGTTGGAATGAGCAGTTCTTC.

This clone was seen just once. The J gene is TRBJ2-7, the V gene TRBV27; a weak D match, TRBD1 (6 bases). The CDR3 loop spans 15 amino acids. Germline V gives CDR1 MNHEY, CDR2 SMNVEV (reference sequence). V was cut by 2 bases and J by 1 base, with 12 bases left in between. CDR3 coding DNA: TGTGCCAGCAGTTTAATGGCAGGGACATCCTACGAGCAGTACTTC. Amino acids: CASSLMAGTSYEQYF.